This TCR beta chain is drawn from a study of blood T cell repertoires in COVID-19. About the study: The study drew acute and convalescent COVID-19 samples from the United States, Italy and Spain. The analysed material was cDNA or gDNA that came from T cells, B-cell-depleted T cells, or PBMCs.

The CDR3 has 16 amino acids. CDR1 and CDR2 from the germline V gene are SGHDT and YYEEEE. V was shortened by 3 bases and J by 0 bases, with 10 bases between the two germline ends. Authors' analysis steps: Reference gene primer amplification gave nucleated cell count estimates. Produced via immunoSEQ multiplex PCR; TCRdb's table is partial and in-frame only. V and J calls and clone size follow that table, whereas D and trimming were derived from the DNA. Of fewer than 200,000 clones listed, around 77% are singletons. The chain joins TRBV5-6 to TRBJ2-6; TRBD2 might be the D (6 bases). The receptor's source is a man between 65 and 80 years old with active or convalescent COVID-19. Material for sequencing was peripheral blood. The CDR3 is CASSSLTSSGANVLTF. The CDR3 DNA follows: TGTGCCAGCAGCTCGTTGACTAGCTCTGGGGCCAACGTCCTGACTTTC.